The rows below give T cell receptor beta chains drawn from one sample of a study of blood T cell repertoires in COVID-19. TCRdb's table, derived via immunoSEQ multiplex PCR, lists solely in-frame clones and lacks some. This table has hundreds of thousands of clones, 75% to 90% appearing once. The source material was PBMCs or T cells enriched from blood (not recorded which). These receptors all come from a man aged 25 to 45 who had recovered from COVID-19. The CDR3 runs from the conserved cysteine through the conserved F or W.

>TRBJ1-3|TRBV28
CASSSPGQGFAGNTIYF
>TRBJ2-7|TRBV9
CASSVTGEGWHEQYF
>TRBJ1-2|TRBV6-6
CASSYSLSGGYGYTF
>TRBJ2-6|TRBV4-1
CASSQVHPGWGSGANVLTF
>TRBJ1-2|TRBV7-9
CASSLDRGMDGYTF
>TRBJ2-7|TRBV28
CASSPPEQRTYF
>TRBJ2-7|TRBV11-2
CASSSPGTGSYEQYF
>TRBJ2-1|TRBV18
CASSPELTGPRAQFF
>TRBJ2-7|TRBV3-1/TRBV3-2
CASSPLGTGGYEQYF
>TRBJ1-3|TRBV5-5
CASSLAILGNTIYF
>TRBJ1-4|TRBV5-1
CASSDTENEKLFF
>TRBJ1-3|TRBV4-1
CASSQESSLGGNTIYF
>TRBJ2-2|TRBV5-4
CASSQARENTGELFF
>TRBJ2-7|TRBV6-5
CASSSDSGTSPYEQYF
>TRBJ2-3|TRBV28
CASTPTSGRAESDTQYF
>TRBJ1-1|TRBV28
CASSSYTNTEAFF
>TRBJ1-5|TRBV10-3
CAISVDSNNQPQHF
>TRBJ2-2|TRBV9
CASTAAGVHTGELFF
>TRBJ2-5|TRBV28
CASSSGQAEEETQYF
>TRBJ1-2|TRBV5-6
CASSLGVMDYGYTF
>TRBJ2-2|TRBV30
CAWSKGAGSGELFF
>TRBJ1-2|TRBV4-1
CASSQGTGGAYGYTF
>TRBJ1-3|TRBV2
CASSSMGWGDTIYF
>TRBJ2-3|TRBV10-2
CASGATDTQYF
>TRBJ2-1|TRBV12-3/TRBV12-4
CASSLYGNNEQFF
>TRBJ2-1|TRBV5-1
CASSLRGSSYNEQFF
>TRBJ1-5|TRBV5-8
CASSSETAGYNQPQHF
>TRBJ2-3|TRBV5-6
CASSLRLAGGLTDTQYF
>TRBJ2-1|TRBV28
CASSGGRANNEQFF
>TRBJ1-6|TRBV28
CASSSPGQGNSPLHF
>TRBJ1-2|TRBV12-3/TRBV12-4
CASSPTGHGYTF
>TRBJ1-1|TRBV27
CASSPLWAGGRTEAFF
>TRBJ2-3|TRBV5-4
CASSLGSFGEDTQYF